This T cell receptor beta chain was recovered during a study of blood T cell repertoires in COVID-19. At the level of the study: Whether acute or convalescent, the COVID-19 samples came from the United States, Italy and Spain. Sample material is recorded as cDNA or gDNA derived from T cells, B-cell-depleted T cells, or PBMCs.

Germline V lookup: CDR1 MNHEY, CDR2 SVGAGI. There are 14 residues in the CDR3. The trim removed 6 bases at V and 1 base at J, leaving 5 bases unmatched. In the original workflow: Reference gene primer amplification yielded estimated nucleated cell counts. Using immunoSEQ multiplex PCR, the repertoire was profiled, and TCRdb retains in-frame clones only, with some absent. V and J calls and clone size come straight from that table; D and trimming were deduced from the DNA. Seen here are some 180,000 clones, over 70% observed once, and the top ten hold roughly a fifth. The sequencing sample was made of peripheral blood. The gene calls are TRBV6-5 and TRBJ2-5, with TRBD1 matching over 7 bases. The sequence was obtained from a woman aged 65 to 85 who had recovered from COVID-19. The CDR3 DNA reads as TGTGCCAGCAGATGGGGACAGACCCAAGAGACCCAGTACTTC. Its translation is CASRWGQTQETQYF.